This T cell receptor beta chain came from a study of T cell changes during pregnancy in multiple sclerosis. Clones were read by immunoSEQ multiplex PCR, and TCRdb kept only the in-frame ones, dropping some. The data show 60,000 to 70,000 clones, with roughly 89% seen just once and 1% to 1.5% held by the top ten. In germline, CDR1 is LNHDA, CDR2 SQIVND (reference sequence). The CDR3 runs 17 residues. V dropped 7 bases and J dropped 0 bases, with 19 bases sitting between them. The sample was peripheral blood, taken after pregnancy. This TCR was recovered from a female donor in good health, enrolled as a control in a pregnancy study. V is TRBV19 and J is TRBJ1-3; D call uncertain. CDR3 in amino acids: CASTFLPMAGSGNTIYF. The DNA for the CDR3 is TGTGCCAGTACCTTCCTACCTATGGCAGGCTCTGGAAACACCATATATTTT. Full variable domain (outside the CDR3, taken from reference TRBV19 and TRBJ1-3): DGGITQSPKYLFRKEGQNVTLSCEQNLNHDAMYWYRQDPGQGLRLIYYSQIVNDFQKGDIAEGYSVSREKKESFPLTVTSAQKNPTAFYLCASTFLPMAGSGNTIYFGEGSWLTVV.